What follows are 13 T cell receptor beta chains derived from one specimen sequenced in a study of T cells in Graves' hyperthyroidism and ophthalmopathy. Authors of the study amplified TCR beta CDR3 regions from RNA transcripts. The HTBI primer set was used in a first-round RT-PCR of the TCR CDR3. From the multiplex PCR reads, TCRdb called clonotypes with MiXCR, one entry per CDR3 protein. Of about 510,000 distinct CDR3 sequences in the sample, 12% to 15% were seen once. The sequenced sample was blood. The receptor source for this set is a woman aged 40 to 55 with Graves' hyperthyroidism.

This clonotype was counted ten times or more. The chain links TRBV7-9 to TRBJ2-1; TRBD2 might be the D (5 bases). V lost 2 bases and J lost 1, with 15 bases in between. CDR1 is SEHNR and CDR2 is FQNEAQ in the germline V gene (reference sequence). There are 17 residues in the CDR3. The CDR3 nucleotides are TGTGCCAGCAGCTTAACCAGGACTTCCTCTTCCTACAATGAGCAGTTCTTC. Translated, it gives CASSLTRTSSSYNEQFF.

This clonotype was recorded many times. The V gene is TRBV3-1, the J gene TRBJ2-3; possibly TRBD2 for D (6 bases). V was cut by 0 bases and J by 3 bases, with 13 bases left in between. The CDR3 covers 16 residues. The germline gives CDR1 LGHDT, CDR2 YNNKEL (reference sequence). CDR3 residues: CASSQDRRGRTDTQYF. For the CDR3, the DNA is TGTGCCAGCAGCCAAGATCGGAGGGGTCGGACAGATACGCAGTATTTT.

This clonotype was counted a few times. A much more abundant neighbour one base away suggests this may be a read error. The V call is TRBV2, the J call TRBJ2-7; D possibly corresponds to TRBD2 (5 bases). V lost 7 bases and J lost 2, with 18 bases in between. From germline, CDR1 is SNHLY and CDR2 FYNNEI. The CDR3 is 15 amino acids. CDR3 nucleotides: TGTGCCAGCACCGAGTCACCAGGAGGACCCTACGAGCAGTACTTC. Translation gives CASTESPGGPYEQYF.

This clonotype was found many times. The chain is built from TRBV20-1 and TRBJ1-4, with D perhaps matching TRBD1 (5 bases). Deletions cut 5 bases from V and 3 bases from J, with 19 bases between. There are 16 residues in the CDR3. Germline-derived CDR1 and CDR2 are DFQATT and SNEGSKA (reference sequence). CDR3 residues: CSAGGLWTSSNEKLFF. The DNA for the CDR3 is TGCAGTGCTGGGGGACTCTGGACATCATCTAATGAAAAACTGTTTTTT.

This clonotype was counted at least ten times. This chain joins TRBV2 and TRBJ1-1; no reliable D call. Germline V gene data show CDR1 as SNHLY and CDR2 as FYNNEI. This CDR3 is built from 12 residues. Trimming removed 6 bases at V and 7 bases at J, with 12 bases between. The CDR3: CASSDTGFEAFF. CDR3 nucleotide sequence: TGTGCCAGCAGCGATACGGGATTTGAAGCTTTCTTT.

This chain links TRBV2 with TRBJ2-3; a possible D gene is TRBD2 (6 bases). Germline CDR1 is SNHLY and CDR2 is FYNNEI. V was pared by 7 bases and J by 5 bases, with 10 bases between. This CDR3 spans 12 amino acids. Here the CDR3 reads CASTGEGDTQYF. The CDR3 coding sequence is TGTGCCAGCACGGGAGAAGGAGATACGCAGTATTTT.

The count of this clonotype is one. Written as DNA, the CDR3 is TGTGCCAGCAGCTTGGGCCCCGGGGCTGGCAATCAGCCCCAGCATTTT. Encoded protein: CASSLGPGAGNQPQHF. The J gene is TRBJ1-5, the V gene TRBV7-9; D perhaps matches TRBD1 (5 bases). Trimming took 3 bases from V and 2 from J, leaving 14 bases between them. The CDR3 has 16 residues. The germline V gene encodes CDR1 SEHNR and CDR2 FQNEAQ (reference sequence).

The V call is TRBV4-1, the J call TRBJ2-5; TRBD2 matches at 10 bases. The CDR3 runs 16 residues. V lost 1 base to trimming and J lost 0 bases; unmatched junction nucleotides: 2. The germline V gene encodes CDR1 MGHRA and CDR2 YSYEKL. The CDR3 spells CASSQGLAGHQETQYF. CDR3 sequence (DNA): TGCGCCAGCAGCCAAGGACTAGCGGGCCACCAAGAGACCCAGTACTTC.

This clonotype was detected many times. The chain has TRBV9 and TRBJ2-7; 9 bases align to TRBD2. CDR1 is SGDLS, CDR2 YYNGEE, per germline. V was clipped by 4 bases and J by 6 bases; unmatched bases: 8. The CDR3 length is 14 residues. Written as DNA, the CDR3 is TGTGCCAGCAGCCCTAGAGCGGGAGGAGGCGAGCAGTACTTC. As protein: CASSPRAGGGEQYF.

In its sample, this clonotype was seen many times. The DNA of the CDR3 is TGTGCCAGCAGTAACACAGATACGCAGTATTTT. Amino acids: CASSNTDTQYF. The V and J genes are TRBV2 and TRBJ2-3; D unresolved. The CDR3 has 11 residues. Per germline, CDR1 SNHLY and CDR2 FYNNEI. V lost 5 bases and J 2 bases, leaving 2 bases between the germline ends.

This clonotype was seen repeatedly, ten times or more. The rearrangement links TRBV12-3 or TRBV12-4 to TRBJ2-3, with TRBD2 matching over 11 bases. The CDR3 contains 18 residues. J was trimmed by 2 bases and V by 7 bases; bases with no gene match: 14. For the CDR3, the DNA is TGTGCCAGCAACGCCCTGGGACTAGCGGAGGTACCCACAGATACGCAGTATTTT. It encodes CASNALGLAEVPTDTQYF.

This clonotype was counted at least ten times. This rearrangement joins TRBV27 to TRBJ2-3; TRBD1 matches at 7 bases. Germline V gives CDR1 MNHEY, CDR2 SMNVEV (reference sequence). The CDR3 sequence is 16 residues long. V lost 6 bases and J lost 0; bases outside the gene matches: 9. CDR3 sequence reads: CASRLFPGQSTDTQYF. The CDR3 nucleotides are TGTGCCAGCAGACTATTTCCGGGACAGAGCACAGATACGCAGTATTTT.

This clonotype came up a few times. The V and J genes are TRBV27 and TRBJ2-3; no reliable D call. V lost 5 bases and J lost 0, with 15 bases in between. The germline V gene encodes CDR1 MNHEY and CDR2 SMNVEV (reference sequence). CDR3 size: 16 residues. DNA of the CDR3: TGTGCCAGCAGTCCCCAGACGCCCTTAAGCACAGATACGCAGTATTTT. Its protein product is CASSPQTPLSTDTQYF.